Sequencing of this T cell receptor (beta chain) was carried out in a study of OX40 agonist ivuxolimab in advanced cancers. Data came from immunoSEQ multiplex PCR; TCRdb stores just in-frame clones and leaves some out. The table has over 65,000 clones, roughly 85% seen once; the top ten hold roughly 2.1%. Systemic immunosuppression or a history of autoimmune disease excluded patients. Blood got drawn at baseline, again on cycle 4 day 1, and then on cycle 7 day 1. Material: CD4+ or CD8+ T cells sorted from blood, obtained in a trial of the OX40 agonist ivuxolimab. The clonotype was recovered from an adult with an advanced solid tumor such as melanoma, head and neck, liver or kidney cancer.

The CDR3 DNA sequence: TGTGCCAGCAGCGTAAGTCTTGCCCCTCAAGAGACCCAGTACTTC. Its protein product is CASSVSLAPQETQYF. The chain links TRBV9 to TRBJ2-5, with D unresolved. The CDR3 loop spans 15 amino acids. The V end was cut by 1 base, the J end by 2 bases, with 12 bases between. The germline CDR1 and CDR2 sequences are SGDLS and YYNGEE.